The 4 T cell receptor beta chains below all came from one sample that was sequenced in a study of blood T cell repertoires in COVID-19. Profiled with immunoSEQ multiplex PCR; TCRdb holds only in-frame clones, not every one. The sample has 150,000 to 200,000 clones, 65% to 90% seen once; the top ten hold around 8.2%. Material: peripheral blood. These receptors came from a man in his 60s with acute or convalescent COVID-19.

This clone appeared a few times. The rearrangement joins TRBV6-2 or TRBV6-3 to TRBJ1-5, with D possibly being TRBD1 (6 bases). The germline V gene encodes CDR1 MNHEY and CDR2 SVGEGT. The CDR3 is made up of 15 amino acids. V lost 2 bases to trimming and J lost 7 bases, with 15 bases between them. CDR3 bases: TGTGCCAGCAGTTACCGGGGGGCCGGAGAACAGCCCCAGCATTTT. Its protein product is CASSYRGAGEQPQHF.

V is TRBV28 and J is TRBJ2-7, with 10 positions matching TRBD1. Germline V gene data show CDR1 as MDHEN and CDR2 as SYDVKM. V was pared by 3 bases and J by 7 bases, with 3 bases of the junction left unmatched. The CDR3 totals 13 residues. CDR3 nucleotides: TGTGCCAGCAGTTTGGACAGGGGGTGGGAGCAGTACTTC. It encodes CASSLDRGWEQYF.

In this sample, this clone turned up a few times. CDR3 nucleotides: TGTGCCAGTAGTCCGCGTTCAGGGCGCCAGCCCCAGCATTTT. Translating it yields CASSPRSGRQPQHF. The V gene is TRBV19, the J gene TRBJ1-5, with D tentatively TRBD1 (5 bases). Trimming stripped 5 bases from V and 7 bases from J, with 15 bases between. CDR1 is LNHDA and CDR2 is SQIVND in the germline V gene (reference sequence). CDR3 length equals 14 residues.

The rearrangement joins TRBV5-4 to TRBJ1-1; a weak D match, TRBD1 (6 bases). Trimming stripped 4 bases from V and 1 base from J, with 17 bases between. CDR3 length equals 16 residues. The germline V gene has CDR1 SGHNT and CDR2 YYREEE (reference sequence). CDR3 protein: CASSPRDGGANTEAFF. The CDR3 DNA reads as TGTGCCAGCAGCCCCCGTGATGGGGGGGCGAACACTGAAGCTTTCTTT.